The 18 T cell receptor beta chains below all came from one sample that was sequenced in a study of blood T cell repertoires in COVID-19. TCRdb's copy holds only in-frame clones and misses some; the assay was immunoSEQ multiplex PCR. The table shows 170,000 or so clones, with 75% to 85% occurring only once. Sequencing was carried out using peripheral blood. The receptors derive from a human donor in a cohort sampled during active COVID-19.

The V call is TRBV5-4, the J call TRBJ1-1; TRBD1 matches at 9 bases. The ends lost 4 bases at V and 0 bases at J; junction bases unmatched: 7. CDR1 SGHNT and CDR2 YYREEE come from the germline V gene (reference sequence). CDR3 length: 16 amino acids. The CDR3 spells CASSLDRGTLNTEAFF. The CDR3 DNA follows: TGTGCCAGCAGCCTGGACAGGGGAACTTTGAACACTGAAGCTTTCTTT. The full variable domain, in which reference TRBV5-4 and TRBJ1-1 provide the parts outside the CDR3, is ETGVTQSPTHLIKTRGQQVTLRCSSQSGHNTVSWYQQALGQGPQFIFQYYREEENGRGNFPPRFSGLQFPNYSSELNVNALELDDSALYLCASSLDRGTLNTEAFFGQGTRLTVV.

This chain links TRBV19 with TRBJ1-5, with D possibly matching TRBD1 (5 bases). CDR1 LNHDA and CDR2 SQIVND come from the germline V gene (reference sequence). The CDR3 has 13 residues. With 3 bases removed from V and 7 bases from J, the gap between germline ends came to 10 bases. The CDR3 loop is CASSIRGGQPQHF. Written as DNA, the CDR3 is TGTGCCAGTAGTATTAGGGGAGGACAGCCCCAGCATTTT.

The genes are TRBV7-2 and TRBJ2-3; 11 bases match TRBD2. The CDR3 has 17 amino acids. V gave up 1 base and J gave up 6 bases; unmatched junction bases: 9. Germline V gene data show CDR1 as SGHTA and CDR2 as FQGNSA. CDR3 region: CASSLEVSGRAADTQYF. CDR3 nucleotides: TGTGCCAGCAGCTTAGAGGTTAGCGGGAGGGCCGCGGATACGCAGTATTTT.

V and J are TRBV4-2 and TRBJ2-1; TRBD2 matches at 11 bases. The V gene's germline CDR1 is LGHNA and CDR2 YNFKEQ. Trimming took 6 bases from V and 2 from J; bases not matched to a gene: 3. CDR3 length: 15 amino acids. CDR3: CASSDSGGAYNEQFF. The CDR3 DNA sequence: TGTGCCAGCAGTGATAGCGGGGGGGCCTACAATGAGCAGTTCTTC.

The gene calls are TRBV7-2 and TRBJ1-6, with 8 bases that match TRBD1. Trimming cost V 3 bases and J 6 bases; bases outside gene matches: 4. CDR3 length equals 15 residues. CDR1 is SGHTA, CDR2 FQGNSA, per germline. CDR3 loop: CASSLIQGGNSPLHF. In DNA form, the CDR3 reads TGTGCCAGCAGCTTGATACAGGGGGGTAATTCACCCCTCCACTTT.

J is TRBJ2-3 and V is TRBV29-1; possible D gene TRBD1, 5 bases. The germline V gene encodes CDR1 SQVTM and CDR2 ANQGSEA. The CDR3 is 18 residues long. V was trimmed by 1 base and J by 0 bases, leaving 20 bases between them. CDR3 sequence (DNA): TGCAGCGTTGAAGCTACGAGCATAACAGGTTTCAGCACAGATACGCAGTATTTT. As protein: CSVEATSITGFSTDTQYF.

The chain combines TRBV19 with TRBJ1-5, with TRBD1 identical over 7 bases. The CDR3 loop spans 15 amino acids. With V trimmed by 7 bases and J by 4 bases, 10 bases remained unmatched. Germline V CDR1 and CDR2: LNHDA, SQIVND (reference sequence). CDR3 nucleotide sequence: TGTGCCAGTAAAGACAGGGAGCTACTGAATCAGCCCCAGCATTTT. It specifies CASKDRELLNQPQHF.

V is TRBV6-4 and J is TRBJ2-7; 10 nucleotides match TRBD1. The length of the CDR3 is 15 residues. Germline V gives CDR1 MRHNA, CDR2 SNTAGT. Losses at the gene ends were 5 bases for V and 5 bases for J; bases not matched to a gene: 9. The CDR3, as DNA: TGTGCCAGCAGTCGCTCGGGACAGGGGAGCGACGAGCAGTACTTC. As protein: CASSRSGQGSDEQYF.

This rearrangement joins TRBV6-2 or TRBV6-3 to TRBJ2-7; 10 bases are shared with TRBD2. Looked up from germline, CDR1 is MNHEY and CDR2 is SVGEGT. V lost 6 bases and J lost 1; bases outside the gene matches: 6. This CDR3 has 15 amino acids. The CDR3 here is CASRPSGSPSYEQYF. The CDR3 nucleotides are TGTGCCAGCAGGCCTAGCGGGAGCCCATCCTACGAGCAGTACTTC.

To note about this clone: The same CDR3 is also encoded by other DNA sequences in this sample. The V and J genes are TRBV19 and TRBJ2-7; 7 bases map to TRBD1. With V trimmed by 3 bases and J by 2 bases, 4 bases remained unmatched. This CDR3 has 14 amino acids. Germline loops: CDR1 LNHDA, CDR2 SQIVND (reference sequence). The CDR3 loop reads CASSISQGAYEQYF. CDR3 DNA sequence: TGTGCCAGTAGTATCTCGCAGGGGGCCTACGAGCAGTACTTC.

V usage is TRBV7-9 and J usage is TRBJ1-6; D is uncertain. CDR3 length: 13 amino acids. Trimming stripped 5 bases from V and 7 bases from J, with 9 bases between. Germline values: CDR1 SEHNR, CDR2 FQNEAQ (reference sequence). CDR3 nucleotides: TGTGCCAGCAGCGGGCCAGAAAATTCACCCCTCCACTTT. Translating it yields CASSGPENSPLHF. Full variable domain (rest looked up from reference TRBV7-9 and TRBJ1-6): DTGVSQNPRHKITKRGQNVTFRCDPISEHNRLYWYRQTLGQGPEFLTYFQNEAQLEKSRLLSDRFSAERPKGSFSTLEIQRTEQGDSAMYLCASSGPENSPLHFGNGTRLTVT.

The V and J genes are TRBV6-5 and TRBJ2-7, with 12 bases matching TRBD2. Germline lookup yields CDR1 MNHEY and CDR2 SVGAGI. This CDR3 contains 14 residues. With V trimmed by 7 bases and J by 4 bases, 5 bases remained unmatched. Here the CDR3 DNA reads TGTGCCAGCATTAGGACTAGCGGGAAATACGAGCAGTACTTC. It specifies CASIRTSGKYEQYF.

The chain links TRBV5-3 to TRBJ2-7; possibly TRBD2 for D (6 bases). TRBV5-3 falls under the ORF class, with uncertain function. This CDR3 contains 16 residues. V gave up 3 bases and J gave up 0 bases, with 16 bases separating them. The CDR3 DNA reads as TGTGCCAGAAGCTACAGTTTAGCGGTCCACTCCTACGAGCAGTACTTC. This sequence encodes CARSYSLAVHSYEQYF.

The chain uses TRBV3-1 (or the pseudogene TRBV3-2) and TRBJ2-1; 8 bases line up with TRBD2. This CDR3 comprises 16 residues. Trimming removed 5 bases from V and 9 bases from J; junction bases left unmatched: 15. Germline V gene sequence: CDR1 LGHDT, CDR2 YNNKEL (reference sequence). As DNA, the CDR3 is TGTGCCAGCAGCTTCGGGTGGGCGGGAGGTGAGGCTGAGCAGTTCTTC. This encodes CASSFGWAGGEAEQFF.

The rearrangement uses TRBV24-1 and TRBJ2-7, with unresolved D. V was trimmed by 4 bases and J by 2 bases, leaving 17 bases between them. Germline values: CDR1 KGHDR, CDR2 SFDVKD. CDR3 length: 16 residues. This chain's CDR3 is CATSDPRHPAPYEQYF. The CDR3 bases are TGTGCCACCAGTGACCCTCGACACCCGGCCCCCTACGAGCAGTACTTC.

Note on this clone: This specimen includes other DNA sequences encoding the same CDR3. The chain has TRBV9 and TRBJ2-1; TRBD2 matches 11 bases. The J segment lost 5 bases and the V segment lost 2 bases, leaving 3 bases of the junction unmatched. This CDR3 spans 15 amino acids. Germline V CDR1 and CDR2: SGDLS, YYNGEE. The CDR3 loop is CASSVGLAGDNEQFF. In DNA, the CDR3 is TGTGCCAGCAGCGTCGGACTAGCGGGTGACAATGAGCAGTTCTTC.

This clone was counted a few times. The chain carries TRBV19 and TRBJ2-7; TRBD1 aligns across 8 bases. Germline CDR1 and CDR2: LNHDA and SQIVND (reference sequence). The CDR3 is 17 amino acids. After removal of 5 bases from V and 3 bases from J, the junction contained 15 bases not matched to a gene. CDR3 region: CASSVLDRGTRLYEQYF. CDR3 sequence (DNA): TGTGCCAGTAGTGTCCTAGACAGGGGCACGCGCCTCTACGAGCAGTACTTC.

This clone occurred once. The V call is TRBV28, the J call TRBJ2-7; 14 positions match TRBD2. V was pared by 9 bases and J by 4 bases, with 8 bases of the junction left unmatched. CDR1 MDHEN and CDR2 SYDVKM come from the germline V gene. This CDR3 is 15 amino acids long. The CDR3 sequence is CASGTSGSVAYEQYF. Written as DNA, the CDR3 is TGTGCCAGTGGGACTAGCGGGAGTGTTGCGTACGAGCAGTACTTC.